This T cell receptor (beta chain) was recorded in a study of response to subunit inactivated influenza vaccine. TCRdb reprocessed the RT-PCR reads via MiXCR and lists one record per CDR3 protein. Among under 200,000 distinct CDR3 sequences, approximately 12% were seen once, and the ten largest hold 25% to 35%. V was trimmed by 0 bases and J by 4 bases, leaving 10 bases between them. The CDR3 is made up of 13 amino acids. Germline V gene data show CDR1 as GTSNPN and CDR2 as SVGIG (reference sequence). These sequences were also reported in another study, on T cells expressing NK-cell markers. That source notes: TCR beta cDNA was made by 5'RACE template switching with UMIs.

The specimen comprised CD8+ T cells sorted from PBMCs, sampled 12 days after vaccination. The source of this sequence is a man in his fifties or sixties who received an inactivated influenza vaccine. V is TRBV30 and J is TRBJ2-7; possibly TRBD1 for D (6 bases). CDR3 loop: CAWSVGTIYEQYF. CDR3 bases: TGTGCCTGGAGTGTAGGGACAATTTACGAGCAGTACTTC.